The present entry profiles one T cell receptor beta chain with its context. The sample belongs to a study of blood T cell repertoires in COVID-19. Study information: Italy, Spain and the United States were the sources of the convalescent and acute COVID-19 samples. In each case, the material was cDNA or gDNA derived from T cells, B-cell-depleted T cells, or PBMCs.

The table came from immunoSEQ multiplex PCR; TCRdb's copy has only in-frame clones and leaves some out. In the table there are about 250,000 clones, approximately 85% of which are singletons. Individuals drawn from 20 to 25 US areas were roughly 18 to 89 years old. Cohorts were assigned according to the clinical history that participants reported. The TCR sequence derives from a woman between 50 and 59 years old with acute COVID-19. Sequencing input: PBMCs or T cells enriched from blood (not recorded which).

The CDR3 bases are TGTGCCAGCAGCCAACGCTGGGGGGATGGCTACACCTTC. Encoded protein: CASSQRWGDGYTF. The rearrangement joins TRBV12-3 or TRBV12-4 to TRBJ1-2; weak D call: TRBD1 (5 bases). V was clipped by 6 bases and J by 6 bases, with 14 bases between them. This CDR3 has 13 residues.